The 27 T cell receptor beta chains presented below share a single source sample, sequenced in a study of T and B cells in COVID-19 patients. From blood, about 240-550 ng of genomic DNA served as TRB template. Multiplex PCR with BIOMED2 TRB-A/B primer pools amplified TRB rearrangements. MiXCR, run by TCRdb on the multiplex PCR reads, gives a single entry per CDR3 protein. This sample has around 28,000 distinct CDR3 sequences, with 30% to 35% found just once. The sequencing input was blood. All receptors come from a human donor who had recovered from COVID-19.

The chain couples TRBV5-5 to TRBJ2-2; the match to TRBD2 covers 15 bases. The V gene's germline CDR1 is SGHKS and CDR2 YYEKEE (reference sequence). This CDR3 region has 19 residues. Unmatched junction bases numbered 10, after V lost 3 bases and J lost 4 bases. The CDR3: CASSWGPGLAGGGTGELFF. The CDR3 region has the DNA TGTGCCAGCAGCTGGGGGCCCGGACTAGCGGGAGGGGGCACCGGGGAGCTGTTTTTT. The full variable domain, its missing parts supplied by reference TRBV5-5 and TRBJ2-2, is DAGVTQSPTHLIKTRGQQVTLRCSPISGHKSVSWYQQVLGQGPQFIFQYYEKEERGRGNFPDRFSARQFPNYSSELNVNALLLGDSALYLCASSWGPGLAGGGTGELFFGEGSRLTVL.

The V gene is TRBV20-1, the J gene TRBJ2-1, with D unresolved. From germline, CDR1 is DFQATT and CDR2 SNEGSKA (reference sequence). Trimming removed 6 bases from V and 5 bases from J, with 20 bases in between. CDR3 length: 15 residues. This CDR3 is CSAGRLQSTHNEQFF. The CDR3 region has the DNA TGCAGTGCCGGAAGGCTACAGAGCACTCACAATGAGCAGTTCTTC.

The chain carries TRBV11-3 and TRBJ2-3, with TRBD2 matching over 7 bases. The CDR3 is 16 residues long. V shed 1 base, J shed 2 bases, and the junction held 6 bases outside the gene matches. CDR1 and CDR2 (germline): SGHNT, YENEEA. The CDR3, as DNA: TGTGCCAGCAGCTTAGGGTCTAGCGGACCCACAGATACGCAGTATTTT. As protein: CASSLGSSGPTDTQYF.

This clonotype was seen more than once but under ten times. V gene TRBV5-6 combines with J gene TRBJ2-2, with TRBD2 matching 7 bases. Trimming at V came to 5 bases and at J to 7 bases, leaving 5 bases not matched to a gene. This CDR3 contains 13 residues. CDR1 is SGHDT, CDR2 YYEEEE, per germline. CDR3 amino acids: CASSFIAGGELFF. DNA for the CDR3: TGTGCCAGCAGTTTTATAGCGGGCGGGGAGCTGTTTTTT. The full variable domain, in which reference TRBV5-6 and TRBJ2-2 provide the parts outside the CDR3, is DAGVTQSPTHLIKTRGQQVTLRCSPKSGHDTVSWYQQALGQGPQFIFQYYEEEERQRGNFPDRFSGHQFPNYSSELNVNALLLGDSALYLCASSFIAGGELFFGEGSRLTVL.

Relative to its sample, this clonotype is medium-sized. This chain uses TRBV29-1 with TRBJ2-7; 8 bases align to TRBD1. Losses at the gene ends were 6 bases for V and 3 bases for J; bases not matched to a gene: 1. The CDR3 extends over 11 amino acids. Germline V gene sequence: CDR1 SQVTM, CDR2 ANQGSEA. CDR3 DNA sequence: TGCAGCGTAACAGGGGGCTACGAGCAGTACTTC. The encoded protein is CSVTGGYEQYF.

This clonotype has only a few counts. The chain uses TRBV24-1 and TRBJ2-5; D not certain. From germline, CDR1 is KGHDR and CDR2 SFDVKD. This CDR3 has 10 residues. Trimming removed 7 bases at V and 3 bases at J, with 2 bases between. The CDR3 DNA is TGTGCCACCAGGAAAGAGACCCAGTACTTC. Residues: CATRKETQYF.

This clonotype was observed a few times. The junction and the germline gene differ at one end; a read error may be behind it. The CDR3 loop reads CASSIGFVDRGFLLF. The CDR3 nucleotides read TGTGCCAGTAGTATTGGCTTTGTGGACAGGGGGTTCCTGCTCTTT. V gene TRBV19 combines with J gene TRBJ1-1; 10 bases map to TRBD1. The CDR3 is made up of 15 amino acids. Germline loops: CDR1 LNHDA, CDR2 SQIVND (reference sequence).

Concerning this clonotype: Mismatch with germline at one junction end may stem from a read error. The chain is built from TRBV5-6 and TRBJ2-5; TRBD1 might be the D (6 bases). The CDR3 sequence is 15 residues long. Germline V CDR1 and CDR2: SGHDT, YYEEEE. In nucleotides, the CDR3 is TGCGCCAGCAGCTTAGGCTCGACAGGACAAGAGACCCAGTACTTC. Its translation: CASSLGSTGQETQYF. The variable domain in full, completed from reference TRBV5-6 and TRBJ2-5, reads DAGVTQSPTHLIKTRGQQVTLRCSPKSGHDTVSWYQQALGQGPQFIFQYYEEEERQRGNFPDRFSGHQFPNYSSELNVNALLLGDSALYLCASSLGSTGQETQYFGPGTRLLVL.

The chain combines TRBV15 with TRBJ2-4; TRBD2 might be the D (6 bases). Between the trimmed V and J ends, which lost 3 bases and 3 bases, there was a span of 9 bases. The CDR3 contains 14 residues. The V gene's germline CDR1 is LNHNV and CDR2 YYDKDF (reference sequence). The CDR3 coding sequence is TGTGCCACCAGCAGCCGGCGGGGCAAAAACATTCAGTACTTC. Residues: CATSSRRGKNIQYF. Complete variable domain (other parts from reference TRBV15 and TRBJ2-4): DAMVIQNPRYQVTQFGKPVTLSCSQTLNHNVMYWYQQKSSQAPKLLFHYYDKDFNNEADTPDNFQSRRPNTSFCFLDIRSPGLGDTAMYLCATSSRRGKNIQYFGAGTRLSVL.

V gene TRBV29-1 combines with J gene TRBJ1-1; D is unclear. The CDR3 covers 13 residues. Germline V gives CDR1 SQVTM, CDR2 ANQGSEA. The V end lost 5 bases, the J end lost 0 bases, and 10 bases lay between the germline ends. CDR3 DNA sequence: TGCAGCGTTTTGTGGCAGATGAACACTGAAGCTTTCTTT. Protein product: CSVLWQMNTEAFF.

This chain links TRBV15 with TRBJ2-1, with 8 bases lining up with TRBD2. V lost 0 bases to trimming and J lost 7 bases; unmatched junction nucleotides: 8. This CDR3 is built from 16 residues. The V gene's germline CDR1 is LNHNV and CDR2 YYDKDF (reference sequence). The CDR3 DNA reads TGTGCCACCAGCAGAGAAAAACTAGCGGTAAAGAATGAGCAGTTCTTC. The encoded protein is CATSREKLAVKNEQFF.

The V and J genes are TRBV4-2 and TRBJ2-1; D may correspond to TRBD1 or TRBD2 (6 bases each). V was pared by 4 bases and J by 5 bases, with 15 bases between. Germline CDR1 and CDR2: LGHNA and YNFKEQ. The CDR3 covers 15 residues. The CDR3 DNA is TGTGCCAGCAGCCTTAGGGGGGAGACAAACAATGAGCAGTTCTTC. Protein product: CASSLRGETNNEQFF.

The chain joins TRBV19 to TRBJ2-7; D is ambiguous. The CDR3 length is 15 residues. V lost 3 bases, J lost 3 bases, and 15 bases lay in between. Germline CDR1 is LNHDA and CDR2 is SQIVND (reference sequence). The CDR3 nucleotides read TGTGCCAGTAGTATTCAGCCGGGCTCCAACTACGAGCAGTACTTC. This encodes CASSIQPGSNYEQYF.

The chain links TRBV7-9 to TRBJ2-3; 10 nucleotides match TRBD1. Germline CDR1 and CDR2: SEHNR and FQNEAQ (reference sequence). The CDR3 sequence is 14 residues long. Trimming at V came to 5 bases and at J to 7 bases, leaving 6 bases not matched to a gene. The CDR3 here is CASSGQGEEYTQYF. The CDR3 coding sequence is TGTGCCAGCAGCGGACAGGGGGAGGAGTATACGCAGTATTTT.

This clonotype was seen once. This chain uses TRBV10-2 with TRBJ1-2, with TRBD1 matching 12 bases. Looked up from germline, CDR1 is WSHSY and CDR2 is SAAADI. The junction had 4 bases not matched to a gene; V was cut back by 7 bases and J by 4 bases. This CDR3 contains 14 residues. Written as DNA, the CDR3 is TGCGCCAGCACTGGGACAGGGGGCAGCTATGGCTACACCTTC. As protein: CASTGTGGSYGYTF.

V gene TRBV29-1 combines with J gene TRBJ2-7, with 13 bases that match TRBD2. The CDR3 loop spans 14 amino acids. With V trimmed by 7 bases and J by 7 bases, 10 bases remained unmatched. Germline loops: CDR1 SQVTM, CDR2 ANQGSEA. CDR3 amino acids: CSAKTSGRALEQYF. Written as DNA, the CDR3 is TGCAGCGCCAAAACTAGCGGGAGGGCCCTGGAGCAGTACTTC.

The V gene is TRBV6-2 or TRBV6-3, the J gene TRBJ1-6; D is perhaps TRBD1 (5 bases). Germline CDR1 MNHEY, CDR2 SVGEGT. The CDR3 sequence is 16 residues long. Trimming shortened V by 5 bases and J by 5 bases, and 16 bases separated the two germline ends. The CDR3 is CASSPLGAAHNSPLHF. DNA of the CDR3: TGTGCCAGCAGTCCCCTTGGGGCGGCCCATAATTCACCCCTCCACTTT.

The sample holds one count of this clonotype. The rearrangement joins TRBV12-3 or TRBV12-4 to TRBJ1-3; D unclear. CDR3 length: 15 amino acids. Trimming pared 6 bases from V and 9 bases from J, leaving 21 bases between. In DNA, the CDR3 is TGTGCCAGCAGCGGGCAGCCCATCCGACGCGCCACCATATATTTT. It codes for CASSGQPIRRATIYF.

The CDR3 here is CASSPERQGWAEAFF. The CDR3 coding sequence is TGTGCCAGCTCACCCGAAAGACAGGGCTGGGCTGAAGCTTTCTTT. V gene TRBV18 combines with J gene TRBJ1-1; TRBD1 agrees at 7 bases. J was trimmed by 6 bases and V by 3 bases; bases with no gene match: 10. From germline, CDR1 is KGHSH and CDR2 LQKENI. CDR3 size: 15 residues.

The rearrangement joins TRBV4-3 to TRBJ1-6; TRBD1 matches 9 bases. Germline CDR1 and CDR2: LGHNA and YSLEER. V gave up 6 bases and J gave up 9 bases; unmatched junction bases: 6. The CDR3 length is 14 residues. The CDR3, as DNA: TGCGCCAGCAGAGTGGACAGGGGAGGTTCACCCCTCCACTTT. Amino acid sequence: CASRVDRGGSPLHF.

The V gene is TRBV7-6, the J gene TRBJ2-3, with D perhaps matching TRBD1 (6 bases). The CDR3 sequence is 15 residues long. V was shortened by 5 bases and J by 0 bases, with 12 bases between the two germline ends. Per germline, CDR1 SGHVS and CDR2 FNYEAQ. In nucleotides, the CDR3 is TGTGCCAGCAGCCGGACAGCCACTAGCACAGATACGCAGTATTTT. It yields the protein CASSRTATSTDTQYF.

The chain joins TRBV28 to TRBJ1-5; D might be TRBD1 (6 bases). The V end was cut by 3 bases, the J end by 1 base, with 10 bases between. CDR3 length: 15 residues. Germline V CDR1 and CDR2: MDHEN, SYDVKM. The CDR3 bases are TGTGCCAGCAGTTTCTGGGGGCTAAGCAATCAGCCCCAGCATTTT. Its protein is CASSFWGLSNQPQHF.

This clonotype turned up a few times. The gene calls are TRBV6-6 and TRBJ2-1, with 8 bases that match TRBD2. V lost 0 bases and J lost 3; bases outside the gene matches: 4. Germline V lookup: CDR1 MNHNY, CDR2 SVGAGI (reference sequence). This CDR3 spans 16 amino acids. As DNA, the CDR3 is TGTGCCAGCAGTTACTCGACGGGGGGGATCTACAATGAGCAGTTCTTC. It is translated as CASSYSTGGIYNEQFF.

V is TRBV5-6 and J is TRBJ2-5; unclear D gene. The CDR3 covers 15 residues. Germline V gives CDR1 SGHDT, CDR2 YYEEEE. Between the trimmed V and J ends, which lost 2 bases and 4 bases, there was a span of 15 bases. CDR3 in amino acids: CASSLGIHVGETQYF. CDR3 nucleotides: TGTGCCAGCAGCTTAGGGATACACGTGGGAGAGACCCAGTACTTC.

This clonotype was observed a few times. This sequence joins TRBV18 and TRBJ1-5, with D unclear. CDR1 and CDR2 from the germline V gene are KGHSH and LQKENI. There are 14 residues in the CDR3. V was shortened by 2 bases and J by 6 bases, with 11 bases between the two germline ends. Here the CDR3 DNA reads TGTGCCAGCTCACCAGGAGGGATTGGTCAGCCCCAGCATTTT. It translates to CASSPGGIGQPQHF. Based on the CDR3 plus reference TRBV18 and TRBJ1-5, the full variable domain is NAGVMQNPRHLVRRRGQEARLRCSPMKGHSHVYWYRQLPEEGLKFMVYLQKENIIDESGMPKERFSAEFPKEGPSILRIQQVVRGDSAAYFCASSPGGIGQPQHFGDGTRLSIL.

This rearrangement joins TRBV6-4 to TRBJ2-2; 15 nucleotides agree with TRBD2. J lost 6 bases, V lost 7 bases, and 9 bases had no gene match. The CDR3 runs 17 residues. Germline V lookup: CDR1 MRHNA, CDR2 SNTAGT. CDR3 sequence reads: CASTLTRTSGRAGELFF. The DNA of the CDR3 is TGTGCCAGCACCTTAACCCGGACTAGCGGGAGGGCCGGGGAGCTGTTTTTT.

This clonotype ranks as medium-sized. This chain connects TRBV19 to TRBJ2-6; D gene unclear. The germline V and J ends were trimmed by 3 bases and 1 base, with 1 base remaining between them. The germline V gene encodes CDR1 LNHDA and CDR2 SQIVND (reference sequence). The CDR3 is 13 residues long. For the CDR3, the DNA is TGTGCCAGTAGTATTTCTGGGGCCAACGTCCTGACTTTC. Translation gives CASSISGANVLTF.